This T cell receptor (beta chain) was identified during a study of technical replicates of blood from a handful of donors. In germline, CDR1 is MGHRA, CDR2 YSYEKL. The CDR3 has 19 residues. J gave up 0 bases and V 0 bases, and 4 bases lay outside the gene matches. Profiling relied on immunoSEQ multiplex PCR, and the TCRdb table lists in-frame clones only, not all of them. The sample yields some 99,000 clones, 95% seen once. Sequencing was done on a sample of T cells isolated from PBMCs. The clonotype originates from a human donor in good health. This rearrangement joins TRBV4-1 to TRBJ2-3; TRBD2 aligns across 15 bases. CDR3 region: CASSQDRGTSGGSTDTQYF. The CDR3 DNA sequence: TGCGCCAGCAGCCAAGATCGGGGGACTAGCGGGGGGAGCACAGATACGCAGTATTTT.